This is a list of T cell receptor beta chains from one sample in a study of CD8+ T cells in alopecia areata. Assay used: immunoSEQ multiplex PCR; TCRdb lists only in-frame clones, some missing. The sample has 85,000 to 110,000 clones; 86% are singletons. Sequenced material: CD8+ T cells sorted from blood, taken between weeks 30 and 35, from a patient treated with tofacitinib. These receptors were collected from a human donor with alopecia areata. Each CDR3 is given without its conserved first and last residue. The D gene is left open where the match is weak.

11 TRBJ1-1 . TRBV29-1 SVDQGPGTEAF
13 TRBJ2-1 TRBD1 TRBV30 AWSVGTVSADEQF
12 TRBJ2-2 TRBD1 TRBV29-1 SVEGQGDTGELF
15 TRBJ1-1 . TRBV9 ASSPQSESWKDTEAF
15 TRBJ2-3 . TRBV7-9 ASSLPRTDPYTDTQY
10 TRBJ2-1 . TRBV5-4 ASSGLIHEQF
13 TRBJ1-1 . TRBV5-4 ASSVTGTKYTEAF
13 TRBJ2-2 . TRBV4-2 ASSPGTSNTGELF
11 TRBJ1-1 . TRBV5-4 ASSFGGAGEAF
9 TRBJ1-6 . TRBV20-1 SALEGRALH
11 TRBJ2-7 TRBD1 TRBV19 ASSIGTGNEQY
15 TRBJ2-3 TRBD1 TRBV29-1 SVALPDRVSRTDTQY
12 TRBJ1-1 . TRBV19 ASSNYQGWGEAF
12 TRBJ1-3 . TRBV19 ASLRKSSGNTIY
14 TRBJ2-4 . TRBV4-1 ASSPVQFGVENIQY